The 2 T cell receptor beta chains below were found in one sample sequenced in a study of Ad26.COV2.S vaccination and SARS-CoV-2 variants. Sequenced by immunoSEQ multiplex PCR; TCRdb stores in-frame clones only, minus some. The profile covers about 470,000 clones, with less than 95% appearing a single time and about 4.1% taken by the ten largest. Treatment given: 19 received Ad26.COV2.S at low or high dose, single or two shots; roughly five received placebo; per-sample allocation not given. Following the first vaccine or placebo injection, samples were taken on day 63. This material consisted of peripheral blood, taken in a trial of Ad26.COV2.S vaccine versus placebo. Source of these receptors: a person aged 18 to 59 who received the Ad26.COV2.S COVID-19 vaccine or a placebo.

The chain recombines TRBV18 with TRBJ2-1; 11 bases match TRBD2. CDR1 is KGHSH and CDR2 is LQKENI in the germline V gene. The CDR3 consists of 14 residues. Losses at the gene ends were 6 bases for V and 8 bases for J; bases not matched to a gene: 6. CDR3 coding DNA: TGTGCCAGCTCGAGAACTAGCGGGAGTGATGAGCAGTTCTTC. This sequence encodes CASSRTSGSDEQFF.

The chain joins TRBV18 to TRBJ2-2; D is unclear. V shed 3 bases and J shed 0 bases, with 8 bases lying between them. CDR1 KGHSH and CDR2 LQKENI come from the germline V gene. This CDR3 has 15 amino acids. The CDR3 DNA reads TGTGCCAGCTCACCTGGCCCGACGAACACCGGGGAGCTGTTTTTT. The encoded protein is CASSPGPTNTGELFF.